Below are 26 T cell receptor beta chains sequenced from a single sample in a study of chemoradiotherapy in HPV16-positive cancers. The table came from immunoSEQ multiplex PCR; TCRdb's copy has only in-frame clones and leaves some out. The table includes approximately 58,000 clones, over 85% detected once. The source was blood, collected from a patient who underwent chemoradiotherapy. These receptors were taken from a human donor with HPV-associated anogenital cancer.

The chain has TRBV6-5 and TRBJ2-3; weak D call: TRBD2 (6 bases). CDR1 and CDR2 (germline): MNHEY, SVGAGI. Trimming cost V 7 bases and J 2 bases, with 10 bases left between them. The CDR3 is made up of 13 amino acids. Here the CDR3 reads CASKGGDTDTQYF. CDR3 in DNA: TGTGCCAGCAAAGGAGGGGACACAGATACGCAGTATTTT.

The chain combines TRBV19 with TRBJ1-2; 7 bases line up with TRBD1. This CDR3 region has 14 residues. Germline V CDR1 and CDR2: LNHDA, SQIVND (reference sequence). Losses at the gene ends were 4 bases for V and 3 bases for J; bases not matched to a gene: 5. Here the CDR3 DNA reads TGTGCCAGTAGTAATGCGGGACAGCACTATGGCTACACCTTC. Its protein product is CASSNAGQHYGYTF.

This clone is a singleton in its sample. The CDR3 DNA reads TGTGCCAGCAGCCGACAGGGGAACACTGAAGCTTTCTTT. This gives the protein CASSRQGNTEAFF. The chain employs TRBV7-9 and TRBJ1-1; 7 bases align to TRBD1. Germline loops: CDR1 SEHNR, CDR2 FQNEAQ (reference sequence). With V trimmed by 5 bases and J by 1 base, 1 base remained unmatched. CDR3 length: 13 residues.

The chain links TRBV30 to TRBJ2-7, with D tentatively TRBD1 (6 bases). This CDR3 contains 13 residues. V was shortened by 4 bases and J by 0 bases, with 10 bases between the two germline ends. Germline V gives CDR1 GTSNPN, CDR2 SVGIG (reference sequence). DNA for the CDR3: TGTGCCTGGATGGGGGCGAGCTCCTACGAGCAGTACTTC. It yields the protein CAWMGASSYEQYF.

CDR3 DNA: TGTGCCAGCAGCGTAGCGTCTAGGCCGACGGATACGCAGTATTTT. Translated, it gives CASSVASRPTDTQYF. The V and J genes are TRBV9 and TRBJ2-3; D unclear. CDR3 length: 15 residues. From germline, CDR1 is SGDLS and CDR2 YYNGEE. V lost 0 bases and J 6 bases, leaving 14 bases between the germline ends.

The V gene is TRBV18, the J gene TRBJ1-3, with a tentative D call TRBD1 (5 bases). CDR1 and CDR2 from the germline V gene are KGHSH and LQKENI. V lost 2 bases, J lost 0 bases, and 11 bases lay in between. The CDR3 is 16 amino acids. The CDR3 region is CASSPNPDSSGNTIYF. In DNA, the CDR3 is TGTGCCAGCTCACCAAACCCCGACAGCTCTGGAAACACCATATATTTT.

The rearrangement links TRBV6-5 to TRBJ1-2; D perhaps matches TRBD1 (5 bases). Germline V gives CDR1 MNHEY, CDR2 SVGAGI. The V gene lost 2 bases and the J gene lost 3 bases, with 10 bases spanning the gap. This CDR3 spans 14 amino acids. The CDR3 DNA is TGTGCCAGCAGTTACGTTCCGGGACACTATGGCTACACCTTC. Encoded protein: CASSYVPGHYGYTF.

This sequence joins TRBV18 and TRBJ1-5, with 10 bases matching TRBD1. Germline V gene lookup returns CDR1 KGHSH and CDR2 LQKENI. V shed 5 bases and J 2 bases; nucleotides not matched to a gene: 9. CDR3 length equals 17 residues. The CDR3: CASSSGTGTGGNQPQHF. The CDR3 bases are TGTGCCAGCTCATCCGGTACCGGGACAGGGGGCAATCAGCCCCAGCATTTT.

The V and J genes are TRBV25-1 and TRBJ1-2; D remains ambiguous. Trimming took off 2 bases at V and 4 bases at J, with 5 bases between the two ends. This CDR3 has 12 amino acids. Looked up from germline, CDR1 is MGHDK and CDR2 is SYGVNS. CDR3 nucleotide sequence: TGTGCCAGCAGTGAAGGTAGCTATGGCTACACCTTC. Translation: CASSEGSYGYTF.

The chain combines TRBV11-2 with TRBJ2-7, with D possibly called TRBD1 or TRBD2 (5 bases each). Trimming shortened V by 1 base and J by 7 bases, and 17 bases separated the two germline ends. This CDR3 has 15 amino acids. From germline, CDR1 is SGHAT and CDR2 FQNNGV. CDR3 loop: CASSLVARGLGEQYF. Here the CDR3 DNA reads TGTGCCAGCAGCTTAGTAGCGAGGGGCCTGGGAGAGCAGTACTTC.

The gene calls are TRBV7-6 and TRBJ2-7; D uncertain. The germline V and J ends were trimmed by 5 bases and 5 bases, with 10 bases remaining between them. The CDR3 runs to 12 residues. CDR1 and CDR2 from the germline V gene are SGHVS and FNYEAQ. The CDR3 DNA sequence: TGTGCCAGCAGCCCTATCGCCCACGAGCAGTACTTC. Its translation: CASSPIAHEQYF. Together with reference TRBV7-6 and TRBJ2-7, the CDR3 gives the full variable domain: GAGVSQSPRYKVTKRGQDVALRCDPISGHVSLYWYRQALGQGPEFLTYFNYEAQQDKSGLPNDRFSAERPEGSISTLTIQRTEQRDSAMYRCASSPIAHEQYFGPGTRLTVT.

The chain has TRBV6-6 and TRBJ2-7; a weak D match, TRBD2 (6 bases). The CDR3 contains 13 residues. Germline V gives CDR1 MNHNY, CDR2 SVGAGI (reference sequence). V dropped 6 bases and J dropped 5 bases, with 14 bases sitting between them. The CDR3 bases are TGTGCCAGCAGCGCGGGACGGCCCCACGAGCAGTACTTC. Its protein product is CASSAGRPHEQYF.

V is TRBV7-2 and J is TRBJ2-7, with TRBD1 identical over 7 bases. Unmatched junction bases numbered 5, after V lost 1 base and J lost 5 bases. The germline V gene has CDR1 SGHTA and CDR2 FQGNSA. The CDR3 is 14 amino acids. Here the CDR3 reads CASSLGQGAHEQYF. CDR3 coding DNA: TGTGCCAGCAGCTTAGGACAGGGAGCCCACGAGCAGTACTTC.

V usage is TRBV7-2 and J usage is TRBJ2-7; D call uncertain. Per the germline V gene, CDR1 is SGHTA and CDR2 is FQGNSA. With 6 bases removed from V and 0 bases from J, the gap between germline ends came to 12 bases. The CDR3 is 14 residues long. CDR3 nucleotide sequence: TGTGCCAGCAGACCAGGCTATAACTCCTACGAGCAGTACTTC. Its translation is CASRPGYNSYEQYF.

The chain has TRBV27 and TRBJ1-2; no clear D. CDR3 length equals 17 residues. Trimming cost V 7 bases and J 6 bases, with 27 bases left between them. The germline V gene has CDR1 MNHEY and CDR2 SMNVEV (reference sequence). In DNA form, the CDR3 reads TGTGCCAGCACCCTGGAGGAGCGACCTATAACTATAGATGGCTACACCTTC. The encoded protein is CASTLEERPITIDGYTF.

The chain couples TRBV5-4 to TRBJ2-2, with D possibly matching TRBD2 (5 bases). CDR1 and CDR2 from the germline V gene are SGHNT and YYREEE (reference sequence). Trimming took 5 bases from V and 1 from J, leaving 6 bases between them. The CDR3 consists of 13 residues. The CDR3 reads CASRTMNTGELFF. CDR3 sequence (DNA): TGTGCCAGCAGGACTATGAACACCGGGGAGCTGTTTTTT. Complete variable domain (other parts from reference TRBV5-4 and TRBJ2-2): ETGVTQSPTHLIKTRGQQVTLRCSSQSGHNTVSWYQQALGQGPQFIFQYYREEENGRGNFPPRFSGLQFPNYSSELNVNALELDDSALYLCASRTMNTGELFFGEGSRLTVL.

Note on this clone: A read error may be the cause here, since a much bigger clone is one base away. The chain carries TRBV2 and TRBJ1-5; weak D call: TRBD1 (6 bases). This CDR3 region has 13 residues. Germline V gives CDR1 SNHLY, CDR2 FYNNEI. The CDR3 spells CATSDSHNQLQHF. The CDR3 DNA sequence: TGTGCCACTTCGGACAGCCACAATCAGCTCCAGCATTTT.

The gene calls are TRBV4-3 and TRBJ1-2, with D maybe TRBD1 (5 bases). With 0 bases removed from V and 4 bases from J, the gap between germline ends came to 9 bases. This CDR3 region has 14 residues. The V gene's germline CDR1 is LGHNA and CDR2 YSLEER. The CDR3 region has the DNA TGCGCCAGCAGCCAAGACTGGGGCCCCTATGGCTACACCTTC. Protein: CASSQDWGPYGYTF.

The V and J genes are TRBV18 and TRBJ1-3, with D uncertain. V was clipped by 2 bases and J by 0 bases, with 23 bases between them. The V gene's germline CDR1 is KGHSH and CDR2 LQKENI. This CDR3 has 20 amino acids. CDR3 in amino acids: CASSPLLRSATRSSGNTIYF. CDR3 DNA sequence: TGTGCCAGCTCACCATTGCTCAGGTCGGCCACTAGGTCCTCTGGAAACACCATATATTTT.

The CDR3 DNA is TGTGCCAGCAGTCAGGCCCAGTCGAGGGCTTACAATGAGCAGTTCTTC. Translated, it gives CASSQAQSRAYNEQFF. V usage is TRBV7-9 and J usage is TRBJ2-1; possibly TRBD2 for D (5 bases). The V end lost 6 bases, the J end lost 4 bases, and 19 bases lay between the germline ends. Per germline, CDR1 SEHNR and CDR2 FQNEAQ (reference sequence). CDR3 size: 16 residues.

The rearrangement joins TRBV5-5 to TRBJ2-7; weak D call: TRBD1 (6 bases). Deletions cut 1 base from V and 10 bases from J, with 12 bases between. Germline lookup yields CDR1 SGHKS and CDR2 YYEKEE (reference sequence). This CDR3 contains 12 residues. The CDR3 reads CASSLSTGPQYF. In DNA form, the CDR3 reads TGTGCCAGCAGCTTGAGTACAGGGCCCCAGTACTTC.

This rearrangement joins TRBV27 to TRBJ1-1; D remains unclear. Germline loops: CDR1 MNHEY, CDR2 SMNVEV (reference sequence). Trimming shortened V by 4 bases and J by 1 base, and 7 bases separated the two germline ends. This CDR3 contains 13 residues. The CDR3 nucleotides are TGTGCCAGCAGTTATAACAGGAACACTGAAGCTTTCTTT. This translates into CASSYNRNTEAFF.

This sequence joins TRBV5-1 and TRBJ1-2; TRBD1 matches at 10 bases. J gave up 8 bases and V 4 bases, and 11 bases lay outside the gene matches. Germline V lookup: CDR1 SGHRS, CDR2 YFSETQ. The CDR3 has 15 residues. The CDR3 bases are TGCGCCAGCAGCGTGGGACAGGGGTTGGTCGGCGGCTACACCTTC. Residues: CASSVGQGLVGGYTF.

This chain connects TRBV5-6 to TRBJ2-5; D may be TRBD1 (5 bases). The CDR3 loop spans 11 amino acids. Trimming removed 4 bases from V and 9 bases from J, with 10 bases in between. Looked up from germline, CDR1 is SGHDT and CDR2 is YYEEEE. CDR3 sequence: CASSAGHPQYF. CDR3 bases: TGTGCCAGCAGCGCCGGACACCCCCAGTACTTC.

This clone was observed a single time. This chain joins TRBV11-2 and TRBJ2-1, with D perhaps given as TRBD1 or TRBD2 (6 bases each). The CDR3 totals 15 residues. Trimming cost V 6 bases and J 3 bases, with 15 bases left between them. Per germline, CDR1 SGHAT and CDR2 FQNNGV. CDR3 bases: TGTGCCAGCAGGCGTCCGGGGGCTAACTACAATGAGCAGTTCTTC. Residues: CASRRPGANYNEQFF.

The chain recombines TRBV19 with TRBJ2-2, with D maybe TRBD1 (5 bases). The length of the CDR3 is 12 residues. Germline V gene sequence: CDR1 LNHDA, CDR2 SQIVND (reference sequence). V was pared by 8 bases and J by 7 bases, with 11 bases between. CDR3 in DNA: TGTGCCAGTGGTCCTAGGGGCGGGGAGCTGTTTTTT. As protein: CASGPRGGELFF.